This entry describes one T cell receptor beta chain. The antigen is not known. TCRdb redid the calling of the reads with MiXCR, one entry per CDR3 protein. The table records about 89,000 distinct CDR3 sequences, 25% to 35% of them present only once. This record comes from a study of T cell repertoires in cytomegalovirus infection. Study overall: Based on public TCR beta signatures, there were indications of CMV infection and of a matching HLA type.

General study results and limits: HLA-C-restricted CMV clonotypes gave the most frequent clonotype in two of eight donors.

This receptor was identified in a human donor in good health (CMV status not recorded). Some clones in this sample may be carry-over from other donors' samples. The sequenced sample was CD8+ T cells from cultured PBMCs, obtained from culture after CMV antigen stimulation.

For the CDR3, the DNA is TGTGCCAGCTCACTCGACTATTCCTACGAGCAGTACTTC. Translated: CASSLDYSYEQYF. The J gene is TRBJ2-7, the V gene TRBV18; tentatively, D is TRBD2 (5 bases). Deletions cut 4 bases from V and 1 base from J, with 8 bases between. CDR1 and CDR2 from the germline V gene are KGHSH and LQKENI. The CDR3 covers 13 residues.